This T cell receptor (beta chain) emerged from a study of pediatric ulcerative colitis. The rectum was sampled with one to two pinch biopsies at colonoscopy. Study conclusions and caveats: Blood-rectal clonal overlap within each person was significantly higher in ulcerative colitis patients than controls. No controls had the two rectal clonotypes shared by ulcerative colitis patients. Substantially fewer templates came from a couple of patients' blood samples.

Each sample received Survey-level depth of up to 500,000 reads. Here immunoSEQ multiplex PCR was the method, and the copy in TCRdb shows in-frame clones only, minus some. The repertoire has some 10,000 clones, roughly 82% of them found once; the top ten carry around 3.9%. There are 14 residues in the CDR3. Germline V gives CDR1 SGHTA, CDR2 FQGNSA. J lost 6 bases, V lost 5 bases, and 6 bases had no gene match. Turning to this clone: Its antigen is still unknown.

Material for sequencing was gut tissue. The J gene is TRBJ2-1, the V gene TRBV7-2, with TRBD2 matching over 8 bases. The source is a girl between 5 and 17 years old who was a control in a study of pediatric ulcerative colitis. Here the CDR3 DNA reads TGTGCCAGCAGCGGCGTGGCGGGAGGCAATGAGCAGTTCTTC. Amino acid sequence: CASSGVAGGNEQFF. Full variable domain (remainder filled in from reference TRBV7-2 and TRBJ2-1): GAGVSQSPSNKVTEKGKDVELRCDPISGHTALYWYRQSLGQGLEFLIYFQGNSAPDKSGLPSDRFSAERTGGSVSTLTIQRTQQEDSAVYLCASSGVAGGNEQFFGPGTRLTVL.